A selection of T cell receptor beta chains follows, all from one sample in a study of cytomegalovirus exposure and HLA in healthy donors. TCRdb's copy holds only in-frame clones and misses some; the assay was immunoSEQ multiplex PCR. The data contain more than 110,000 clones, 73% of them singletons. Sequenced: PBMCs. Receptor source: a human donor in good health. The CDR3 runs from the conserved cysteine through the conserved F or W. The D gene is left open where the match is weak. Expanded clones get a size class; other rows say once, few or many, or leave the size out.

CDR3 DNA: TGTGCCATCGTGGACTCAGTCTACGAGCAGTACTTC; CDR3 protein: CAIVDSVYEQYF; D gene: .; clone size: .; V gene: TRBV6-1; J gene: TRBJ2-7
CDR3 DNA: TGTGCCAGCAGCTTGGACGGGAGGGTTAATGAGCAGTTCTTC; CDR3 protein: CASSLDGRVNEQFF; D gene: TRBD2; clone size: .; V gene: TRBV5-4; J gene: TRBJ2-1
CDR3 DNA: TGTGCCTGGAGTGTATGGGGACAGAATCAGCCCCAGCATTTT; CDR3 protein: CAWSVWGQNQPQHF; D gene: TRBD1; clone size: .; V gene: TRBV30; J gene: TRBJ1-5
CDR3 DNA: TGTGCCAGCAAGTCGGGACAGATCGACTATGGCTACACCTTC; CDR3 protein: CASKSGQIDYGYTF; D gene: TRBD1; clone size: .; V gene: TRBV18; J gene: TRBJ1-2
CDR3 DNA: TGTGCCAGCAGCAAGGACAGGGGGCAGCCCCAGCATTTT; CDR3 protein: CASSKDRGQPQHF; D gene: TRBD1; clone size: .; V gene: TRBV7-6; J gene: TRBJ1-5
CDR3 DNA: TGTGCCAGCACCTCCATAGCAACTAATGAAAAACTGTTTTTT; CDR3 protein: CASTSIATNEKLFF; D gene: .; clone size: .; V gene: TRBV11-2; J gene: TRBJ1-4
CDR3 DNA: TGTGCCAGCAGTGCGCTAGCGTTTCCCCTCAGCTCCTACAATGAGCAGTTCTTC; CDR3 protein: CASSALAFPLSSYNEQFF; D gene: .; clone size: once; V gene: TRBV6-4; J gene: TRBJ2-1
CDR3 DNA: TGTGCCAGCAGCCCCCGGACACTCTCCTACGAGCAGTACTTC; CDR3 protein: CASSPRTLSYEQYF; D gene: .; clone size: few; V gene: TRBV2; J gene: TRBJ2-7
CDR3 DNA: TGTGCTAGTGGTTTCACGGTGGAAGGACTAGCGGGGACGCCAGAGACCCAGTACTTC; CDR3 protein: CASGFTVEGLAGTPETQYF; D gene: TRBD2; clone size: .; V gene: TRBV12-5; J gene: TRBJ2-5
CDR3 DNA: TGTGCCAGCCTAGGTGCAGGGTCTGATGGCTACACCTTC; CDR3 protein: CASLGAGSDGYTF; D gene: .; clone size: .; V gene: TRBV10-3; J gene: TRBJ1-2
CDR3 DNA: TGTGCCATCAGTGGAGGGGGCAAGAACGAAGCTTTCTTT; CDR3 protein: CAISGGGKNEAFF; D gene: TRBD1; clone size: .; V gene: TRBV10-3; J gene: TRBJ1-1
CDR3 DNA: TGTGCCAGCACCTTTCTACAGGGGCACGAGCAGTACTTC; CDR3 protein: CASTFLQGHEQYF; D gene: TRBD1; clone size: .; V gene: TRBV28; J gene: TRBJ2-7
CDR3 DNA: TGTGCCAGCTCGACAGGGTTCGATGAAAAACTGTTTTTT; CDR3 protein: CASSTGFDEKLFF; D gene: TRBD1; clone size: .; V gene: TRBV18; J gene: TRBJ1-4
CDR3 DNA: TGTGCCAGCAGCTCCCTTAGGGGAGGCCGAATCGGGGAGCTGTTTTTT; CDR3 protein: CASSSLRGGRIGELFF; D gene: .; clone size: .; V gene: TRBV9; J gene: TRBJ2-2
CDR3 DNA: TGTGCCAGCAGCTTGGCAAGGGGTGGCACAGATACGCAGTATTTT; CDR3 protein: CASSLARGGTDTQYF; D gene: .; clone size: few; V gene: TRBV5-4; J gene: TRBJ2-3
CDR3 DNA: TGTGCCAGCAGCTTAGTGGGGAGTTTGAACACTGAAGCTTTCTTT; CDR3 protein: CASSLVGSLNTEAFF; D gene: .; clone size: .; V gene: TRBV11-2; J gene: TRBJ1-1